This paragraph covers one T cell receptor (beta chain) sequence. The antigen is undetermined. Other nucleotide sequences in the sample specify the same CDR3. With 60 Vbeta and 13 Jbeta primers, the PCR was carried out. Data came from immunoSEQ multiplex PCR; TCRdb stores just in-frame clones and leaves some out. The sample holds just over 150,000 clones, roughly three quarters seen once. Germline CDR1 is SGHRS and CDR2 is YFSETQ. Trimming removed 4 bases from V and 4 bases from J; junction bases left unmatched: 8. The CDR3 is 14 residues long. The sample originates from a study of cytomegalovirus exposure and HLA in healthy donors. Study-wide background: When about 400 donors were genotyped, about 81% of them were found to fall in the Caucasian-associated ancestry cluster. Study-level points and caveats: Most TCR sequences were seen very rarely across donors, but some public TCRs occurred in many. Specific recognition of CMV antigens was confirmed in vitro for a few chains (all CMV-associated).

The material sequenced was PBMCs. The chain combines TRBV5-1 with TRBJ2-7, with 7 bases matching TRBD1. This clonotype was sampled from a man aged 35 to 55 in good health and CMV-seropositive. CDR3 region: CASSLRQGWYEQYF. CDR3 nucleotide sequence: TGCGCCAGCAGCCTACGACAGGGTTGGTACGAGCAGTACTTC.